Presented here are 25 T cell receptor beta chains from one specimen sequenced in a study of CD8 T cells in Susac syndrome. Random hexamers were used to reverse transcribe roughly 0.5 to 1 ug of RNA. TCRdb called the immunoSEQ multiplex PCR reads again in MiXCR, with one record for every CDR3 protein. The profile covers fewer than 200,000 distinct CDR3 sequences, with roughly 90% appearing a single time and around 0.085% taken by the ten largest. Material: CD4+ T cells from PBMCs. The receptors shown here come from a human donor with Susac syndrome.

The V gene is TRBV6-2 or TRBV6-3, the J gene TRBJ2-2; tentatively, D is TRBD1 (6 bases). In germline, CDR1 is MNHEY, CDR2 SVGEGT. V lost 9 bases and J 6 bases, leaving 14 bases between the germline ends. The CDR3 has 13 residues. CDR3 loop: CASSDSRAGELFF. CDR3 DNA sequence: TGTGCCAGTTCGGACAGTCGGGCCGGGGAGCTGTTTTTT.

The chain uses TRBV3-1 and TRBJ1-1; a possible D gene is TRBD1 (6 bases). The CDR3 contains 14 residues. V lost 4 bases, J lost 5 bases, and 14 bases lay in between. Germline V gives CDR1 LGHDT, CDR2 YNNKEL (reference sequence). CDR3 coding DNA: TGTGCCAGCAGCCTAGAGGGGGTTTGGACTGAAGCTTTCTTT. Translation gives CASSLEGVWTEAFF.

The chain carries TRBV11-2 and TRBJ2-5, with 8 bases lining up with TRBD2. The CDR3 contains 16 residues. Germline-derived CDR1 and CDR2 are SGHAT and FQNNGV. The V segment lost 5 bases and the J segment 7 bases; nucleotides outside the gene matches: 15. The CDR3 spells CASSVLAEGVGVTQYF. Here the CDR3 DNA reads TGTGCCAGCAGCGTACTAGCGGAGGGGGTGGGGGTGACCCAGTACTTC.

The chain couples TRBV12-3 or TRBV12-4 to TRBJ2-7, with TRBD2 matching 10 bases. The J segment lost 6 bases and the V segment lost 5 bases, leaving 7 bases of the junction unmatched. The CDR3 sequence is 14 residues long. The CDR3 nucleotides read TGTGCCAGCAGTCAGCTAGCGGGAGCTCTCGAGCAGTACTTC. Its protein product is CASSQLAGALEQYF.

The chain combines TRBV5-4 with TRBJ1-1; 8 bases are shared with TRBD1. This CDR3 region has 16 residues. The J segment lost 4 bases and the V segment lost 0 bases, leaving 8 bases of the junction unmatched. Germline V gene sequence: CDR1 SGHNT, CDR2 YYREEE (reference sequence). CDR3 coding DNA: TGTGCCAGCAGCTTGGCAGGGGGCGGTCGGAGCACTGAAGCTTTCTTT. It is translated as CASSLAGGGRSTEAFF.

V gene TRBV28 combines with J gene TRBJ1-5, with unresolved D. Germline CDR1 is MDHEN and CDR2 is SYDVKM. The CDR3 consists of 13 residues. V was shortened by 6 bases and J by 6 bases, with 12 bases between the two germline ends. The CDR3 DNA is TGTGCCAGCAGACTTCACCGGGCTCAGCCCCAGCATTTT. This encodes CASRLHRAQPQHF.

The chain uses TRBV19 and TRBJ2-1, with D possibly called TRBD1 or TRBD2 (5 bases each). V lost 5 bases and J lost 5, with 16 bases in between. Germline V gives CDR1 LNHDA, CDR2 SQIVND (reference sequence). There are 15 residues in the CDR3. The DNA of the CDR3 is TGTGCCAGTAGTCCCGGGACGCAGATTCACAATGAGCAGTTCTTC. This codes for CASSPGTQIHNEQFF.

V is TRBV6-1 and J is TRBJ2-1; possible D gene TRBD1, 5 bases. V lost 8 bases and J lost 8, with 13 bases in between. The germline V gene has CDR1 MNHNS and CDR2 SASEGT. The CDR3 totals 12 residues. CDR3 bases: TGTGCCAGCCAGACATGGGGCTATGAGCAGTTCTTC. Amino acid sequence: CASQTWGYEQFF.

The chain links TRBV5-4 to TRBJ1-1, with D unclear. Germline loops: CDR1 SGHNT, CDR2 YYREEE (reference sequence). This CDR3 region has 13 residues. Trimming removed 0 bases from V and 6 bases from J, with 9 bases in between. In DNA, the CDR3 is TGTGCCAGCAGCTTGGAGAACCTTTCTGAAGCTTTCTTT. This encodes CASSLENLSEAFF.

The chain uses TRBV28 and TRBJ2-1; 9 bases map to TRBD1. Germline V gene lookup returns CDR1 MDHEN and CDR2 SYDVKM. The CDR3 extends over 12 amino acids. Trimming cost V 6 bases and J 9 bases; bases outside gene matches: 3. The CDR3 bases are TGTGCCAGCAGCACAGGGGGCACTGAGCAGTTCTTC. Translation: CASSTGGTEQFF.

This chain joins TRBV5-5 and TRBJ1-5; a weak D match, TRBD1 (6 bases). Between the trimmed V and J ends, which lost 4 bases and 1 base, there was a span of 12 bases. The CDR3 totals 15 residues. The germline V gene has CDR1 SGHKS and CDR2 YYEKEE (reference sequence). For the CDR3, the DNA is TGTGCCAGCAGCCCGCATACAGGGAGCAATCAGCCCCAGCATTTT. This sequence encodes CASSPHTGSNQPQHF.

The rearrangement uses TRBV5-1 and TRBJ1-1, with D possibly TRBD1 on 6 matching bases. V was cut by 1 base and J by 4 bases, with 14 bases left in between. CDR3 length: 15 amino acids. Per the germline V gene, CDR1 is SGHRS and CDR2 is YFSETQ. The CDR3 protein is CASSLMVRGGTEAFF. Written as DNA, the CDR3 is TGCGCCAGCAGCTTGATGGTCAGGGGCGGCACTGAAGCTTTCTTT.

This clonotype was seen a single time. V is TRBV29-1 and J is TRBJ2-3; D not certain. Trimming pared 5 bases from V and 2 bases from J, leaving 11 bases between. The CDR3 runs to 13 residues. The germline V gene has CDR1 SQVTM and CDR2 ANQGSEA. In DNA, the CDR3 is TGCAGCGTTCTCTTGACCCTCACAGATACGCAGTATTTT. It translates to CSVLLTLTDTQYF.

This chain connects TRBV7-3 to TRBJ2-1; the match to TRBD2 covers 9 bases. Germline trimming cut 2 bases from V and 3 bases from J; bases unmatched to any gene: 8. CDR1 SGHTA and CDR2 FQGTGA come from the germline V gene. The CDR3 is 17 amino acids. The CDR3 region has the DNA TGTGCCAGCAGCTTATCCCAGAGTAGCGGGGGCTACAATGAGCAGTTCTTC. This translates into CASSLSQSSGGYNEQFF. Supplemented by reference TRBV7-3 and TRBJ2-1, the full variable domain reads GAGVSQTPSNKVTEKGKYVELRCDPISGHTALYWYRQSLGQGPEFLIYFQGTGAADDSGLPNDRFFAVRPEGSVSTLKIQRTERGDSAVYLCASSLSQSSGGYNEQFFGPGTRLTVL.

As to this clonotype: One end of the junction is discordant with germline, which a read error may explain. This chain connects TRBV20-1 to TRBJ2-7; 7 positions match TRBD2. The germline V gene encodes CDR1 DFQATT and CDR2 SNEGSKA (reference sequence). CDR3 size: 14 residues. As DNA, the CDR3 is TGCAGTGCTAGAGACGGGACTACCCTATACGTGCAGTACTTC. Encoded protein: CSARDGTTLYVQYF.

The CDR3 loop reads CALGQGGQPQHF. CDR3 coding DNA: TGTGCCCTAGGACAGGGCGGTCAGCCCCAGCATTTT. J is TRBJ1-5 and V is TRBV19; 8 bases are shared with TRBD1. The CDR3 totals 12 residues. V lost 11 bases to trimming and J lost 6 bases; unmatched junction nucleotides: 6. Germline loops: CDR1 LNHDA, CDR2 SQIVND (reference sequence).

This chain links TRBV29-1 with TRBJ2-1; TRBD2 matches 7 bases. With V trimmed by 4 bases and J by 10 bases, 4 bases remained unmatched. This CDR3 is built from 11 residues. CDR1 and CDR2 (germline): SQVTM, ANQGSEA. The CDR3 region is CSVAGSGEQFF. The CDR3 nucleotides are TGCAGCGTTGCAGGTAGCGGGGAGCAGTTCTTC.

This clonotype turned up a few times. The J gene is TRBJ1-1, the V gene TRBV6-5; no clear D gene. Trimming took off 0 bases at V and 1 base at J, with 6 bases between the two ends. Germline CDR1 reads MNHEY; CDR2 reads SVGAGI. This CDR3 has 14 residues. This CDR3 is CASSYSRRNTEAFF. The CDR3 nucleotides read TGTGCCAGCAGTTACTCGCGGAGGAACACTGAAGCTTTCTTT.

This chain connects TRBV3-1 to TRBJ2-7; D is possibly TRBD1 (6 bases). From germline, CDR1 is LGHDT and CDR2 YNNKEL (reference sequence). The CDR3 is 12 residues long. V shed 8 bases and J shed 5 bases, with 13 bases lying between them. This chain's CDR3 is CASESQGNEQYF. In nucleotides, the CDR3 is TGTGCCAGCGAGTCGCAGGGGAACGAGCAGTACTTC.

This clonotype was seen more than once but under ten times. This chain joins TRBV11-3 and TRBJ2-5, with a possible D match to TRBD2 (6 bases). This CDR3 has 13 amino acids. The germline gives CDR1 SGHNT, CDR2 YENEEA. Trimming took off 0 bases at V and 4 bases at J, with 6 bases between the two ends. In DNA form, the CDR3 reads TGTGCCAGCAGCTTAGAGGAGGGAGAGACCCAGTACTTC. Translating it yields CASSLEEGETQYF. Supplemented by reference TRBV11-3 and TRBJ2-5, the full variable domain reads EAGVVQSPRYKIIEKKQPVAFWCNPISGHNTLYWYLQNLGQGPELLIRYENEEAVDDSQLPKDRFSAERLKGVDSTLKIQPAELGDSAVYLCASSLEEGETQYFGPGTRLLVL.

The chain's CDR3 is CASRVSGENTGELFF. For the CDR3, the DNA is TGTGCCAGCAGAGTAAGCGGGGAGAACACCGGGGAGCTGTTTTTT. The chain has TRBV9 and TRBJ2-2; 7 nucleotides match TRBD2. The germline gives CDR1 SGDLS, CDR2 YYNGEE. The CDR3 length is 15 residues. Unmatched junction bases numbered 5, after V lost 5 bases and J lost 1 base.

This chain links TRBV20-1 with TRBJ2-5; D is possibly TRBD1 (6 bases). Looked up from germline, CDR1 is DFQATT and CDR2 is SNEGSKA (reference sequence). The CDR3 contains 12 residues. The CDR3 region has the DNA TGCAGCCCGCAGGGTCAGGGGGAGACCCAGTACTTC. Protein: CSPQGQGETQYF.

The chain is built from TRBV19 and TRBJ1-5; 7 positions match TRBD1. J gave up 7 bases and V 5 bases, and 11 bases lay outside the gene matches. The CDR3 covers 15 residues. Germline assignment: CDR1 LNHDA and CDR2 SQIVND (reference sequence). CDR3 sequence: CASSASTGADQPQHF. The CDR3, as DNA: TGTGCCAGTAGTGCCTCAACAGGGGCGGACCAGCCCCAGCATTTT.

This chain connects TRBV5-1 to TRBJ1-2, with D unresolved. CDR1 and CDR2 from the germline V gene are SGHRS and YFSETQ. This CDR3 contains 13 residues. V was shortened by 0 bases and J by 8 bases, with 11 bases between the two germline ends. CDR3 in DNA: TGCGCCAGCAGCTTGGCGCGGACTATGGGCTACACCTTC. Its translation: CASSLARTMGYTF.

The chain carries TRBV11-2 and TRBJ2-6; D may be TRBD2 (6 bases). The CDR3 is 17 amino acids. The V gene lost 3 bases and the J gene lost 0 bases, with 12 bases spanning the gap. CDR1 is SGHAT and CDR2 is FQNNGV in the germline V gene. CDR3 coding DNA: TGTGCCAGCAGCTTTAGGGGAGGAACCTCTGGGGCCAACGTCCTGACTTTC. It encodes CASSFRGGTSGANVLTF.